The TCR beta chain described here comes from a study of OX40 agonist ivuxolimab in advanced cancers. About the study: Among those treated, three patients had partial responses, one with hepatocellular carcinoma and two with cutaneous melanoma. The study's findings and limits: Among the nonresponders, some also had low normalized T-cell clonal expansion. Researchers did not determine the expanded peripheral T cells' antigen specificity. Relatively little clonal expansion, among the lowest observed, appeared in partial responders at 0.1-3.0 mg/kg.

Trimming shortened V by 5 bases and J by 7 bases, and 18 bases separated the two germline ends. CDR1 is LNHDA, CDR2 SQIVND, per germline (reference sequence). The CDR3 is 15 amino acids. Sequencing used immunoSEQ multiplex PCR; TCRdb keeps in-frame clones, though not all of them. This table has roughly 69,000 clones, roughly 90% appearing once. As to this clone: The antigen is undetermined.

This specimen was CD4+ or CD8+ T cells sorted from blood, taken in a trial of the OX40 agonist ivuxolimab. V is TRBV19 and J is TRBJ1-5, with D perhaps TRBD1 (6 bases). The TCR originated in an adult with an advanced solid tumor such as melanoma, head and neck, liver or kidney cancer. The CDR3 spells CASSYDQGKGQPQHF. CDR3 bases: TGTGCCAGTAGTTACGACCAGGGGAAAGGACAGCCCCAGCATTTT.